Shown below are 5 T cell receptor beta chains from a single sample sequenced in a study of CD8 T cells in Susac syndrome (dated by TCRdb to about 2019). Libraries were built with the immunoSEQ multiplex PCR assay. RNA was extracted using the RNeasy kit, and roughly 0.5 to 1 ug of the RNA was reverse transcribed with random hexamers. TCRdb trimmed the raw reads at Q25, called clones with MiXCR and kept productive beta chains. CDR3 protein duplicates are merged, each entry listing the most common genes and DNA. The sample table holds around 100,000 distinct CDR3 sequences, of which approximately 95% were seen once. Of the sample, around 0.3% is held by the ten largest clones. The sample taken for sequencing was CD8+ T cells from PBMCs. The receptor set was obtained from a human donor with Susac syndrome.

The CDR3 reads CASSSWAYEQYF. The DNA of the CDR3 is TGTGCCAGCAGCTCCTGGGCCTACGAGCAGTACTTC. V gene TRBV2 combines with J gene TRBJ2-7; no clear D. V was pared by 6 bases and J by 2 bases, with 8 bases between. CDR1 is SNHLY, CDR2 FYNNEI, per germline. This CDR3 has 12 residues.

The V call is TRBV5-1, the J call TRBJ2-1; maybe TRBD1 (5 bases). The CDR3 spans 13 residues. The germline CDR1 and CDR2 sequences are SGHRS and YFSETQ. V was clipped by 9 bases and J by 5 bases, with 15 bases between them. CDR3 in DNA: TGCGCCACTGCCCATTTGACAGACAATGAGCAGTTCTTC. Protein: CATAHLTDNEQFF. Full variable domain (outside the CDR3, taken from reference TRBV5-1 and TRBJ2-1): KAGVTQTPRYLIKTRGQQVTLSCSPISGHRSVSWYQQTPGQGLQFLFEYFSETQRNKGNFPGRFSGRQFSNSRSEMNVSTLELGDSALYLCATAHLTDNEQFFGPGTRLTVL.

This clonotype was observed a single time. The chain carries TRBV12-3 or TRBV12-4 and TRBJ2-2; tentatively, D is TRBD1 (6 bases). CDR3 length equals 14 residues. V lost 4 bases, J lost 3 bases, and 9 bases lay in between. DNA for the CDR3: TGTGCCAGCAGTTCAGGGGTTTACACCGGGGAGCTGTTTTTT. This gives the protein CASSSGVYTGELFF.

The CDR3, as DNA: TGTGCCAGCAAGCGCGAGGGACAGGGGAGGAGATACGAGCAGTACTTC. Translating it yields CASKREGQGRRYEQYF. V gene TRBV6-1 combines with J gene TRBJ2-7, with TRBD1 identical over 10 bases. Germline V lookup: CDR1 MNHNS, CDR2 SASEGT. The length of the CDR3 is 16 residues. The V gene end was trimmed by 7 bases and the J gene end by 4 bases; junction bases not matched to a gene: 13.

This chain uses TRBV15 with TRBJ2-1; the D call may be TRBD1 or TRBD2 (6 bases each). Trimming removed 4 bases at V and 9 bases at J, with 13 bases between. The CDR3 loop spans 13 amino acids. The V gene's germline CDR1 is LNHNV and CDR2 YYDKDF (reference sequence). CDR3 bases: TGTGCCACCAGCATGAGGGGGGAAGGTGAGCAGTTCTTC. Translated, it gives CATSMRGEGEQFF.